Listed here is a single TCR beta chain. The antigen remains unidentified. Here immunoSEQ multiplex PCR was the method, and the copy in TCRdb shows in-frame clones only, minus some. The sample holds roughly 57,000 clones, more than 75% seen once. The sample originates from a study of vaccination effects on CD4 cells after COVID-19. Germline-derived CDR1 and CDR2 are SNHLY and FYNNEI. This CDR3 spans 14 amino acids. Trimming cost V 6 bases and J 4 bases, with 13 bases left between them. Antigen-specific CD4+ T cells were first expanded with viral peptide pools by the ViraFEST assay and only then sequenced. With more than 9 days of culture completed, CD4+ T cells were isolated. Infection dated between March and December 2020, before the Alpha, Beta and Delta variants reached the United States. Each culture had half its medium swapped for IL-2 medium on days 3 and 7.

This specimen consisted of CD4+ T cells from PBMCs cultured with HIV peptides, obtained before COVID-19 vaccination. Sample subset: HIV-1 Nef peptide pool negative control/reference culture. The receptor was derived from a human donor who had a prior SARS-CoV-2 infection. This chain links TRBV2 with TRBJ2-1; D remains unclear. Here the CDR3 reads CASRSLPGYNEQFF. CDR3 sequence (DNA): TGTGCCAGCAGGAGCCTCCCGGGTTACAATGAGCAGTTCTTC.